These 17 T cell receptor beta chains came from one sample sequenced in a study of chemoradiotherapy in HPV16-positive cancers (dated by TCRdb to 2022 to 2024). The receptor library was made with the immunoSEQ multiplex PCR assay. This immuneACCESS table, as held by TCRdb, lists in-frame sequences with V and J called but not all clones. Of the missing ones, under half trace to an unresolved V gene in checked studies; the others have no known cause. Here the sample has approximately 8,300 clones; around four fifths occur a single time. The ten largest clonotypes hold roughly 10% of the sample. Specimen collection occurred from a patient who underwent chemoradiotherapy. The receptors were gathered from a human donor with HPV-associated anogenital cancer.

The gene calls are TRBV19 and TRBJ1-5; TRBD1 matches 8 bases. The germline V gene has CDR1 LNHDA and CDR2 SQIVND (reference sequence). This CDR3 comprises 16 residues. Losses at the gene ends were 6 bases for V and 9 bases for J; bases not matched to a gene: 16. In nucleotides, the CDR3 is TGTGCCAGTAGCCGAGGACAGGGTCAAGGTGGGAGGCCCCAGCATTTT. The encoded protein is CASSRGQGQGGRPQHF.

The V gene is TRBV5-1, the J gene TRBJ1-5; unclear D gene. This CDR3 comprises 15 residues. Trimming took 4 bases from V and 0 from J, leaving 11 bases between them. Germline CDR1 reads SGHRS; CDR2 reads YFSETQ. In DNA, the CDR3 is TGCGCCAGCAGCCGGGAGCCCAATAGCAATCAGCCCCAGCATTTT. Protein: CASSREPNSNQPQHF.

This chain uses TRBV6-1 with TRBJ2-7; no definite D call. The germline CDR1 and CDR2 sequences are MNHNS and SASEGT. The CDR3 loop spans 15 amino acids. V lost 4 bases and J 5 bases, leaving 18 bases between the germline ends. The CDR3 loop reads CASSGTRSGFDEQYF. The CDR3 nucleotides read TGTGCCAGCAGTGGGACGAGGTCTGGCTTCGACGAGCAGTACTTC.

This rearrangement joins TRBV5-1 to TRBJ1-2; D remains unclear. The CDR3 runs to 14 residues. Germline assignment: CDR1 SGHRS and CDR2 YFSETQ. V lost 0 bases, J lost 7 bases, and 13 bases lay in between. The DNA for the CDR3 is TGCGCCAGCAGCTTGGGCAGCGGGGTGCCTGGCTACACCTTC. As protein: CASSLGSGVPGYTF.

The chain couples TRBV6-5 to TRBJ2-2, with 12 bases aligning to TRBD2. This CDR3 region has 16 residues. Germline V gene data show CDR1 as MNHEY and CDR2 as SVGAGI. V was pared by 4 bases and J by 4 bases, with 4 bases of the junction left unmatched. DNA for the CDR3: TGTGCCAGCAGTTTTCTAGCGGGGGGGCCCACCGGGGAGCTGTTTTTT. The encoded protein is CASSFLAGGPTGELFF.

This clone was seen a single time. The genes are TRBV7-2 and TRBJ2-5; D gene uncertain. The CDR3 is 19 amino acids. Germline CDR1 and CDR2: SGHTA and FQGNSA. With 2 bases removed from V and 0 bases from J, the gap between germline ends came to 22 bases. CDR3 sequence (DNA): TGTGCCAGCAGCTTACCTCGAAGTGTTCCAGCAAAAAACCAAGAGACCCAGTACTTC. Residues: CASSLPRSVPAKNQETQYF. The full variable domain, rest sourced from reference TRBV7-2 and TRBJ2-5, is GAGVSQSPSNKVTEKGKDVELRCDPISGHTALYWYRQSLGQGLEFLIYFQGNSAPDKSGLPSDRFSAERTGGSVSTLTIQRTQQEDSAVYLCASSLPRSVPAKNQETQYFGPGTRLLVL.

The V and J genes are TRBV7-2 and TRBJ2-3; D might be TRBD1 (5 bases). Trimming removed 7 bases at V and 3 bases at J, with 17 bases between. This CDR3 region has 15 residues. Germline V CDR1 and CDR2: SGHTA, FQGNSA. The CDR3 DNA sequence: TGTGCCAGCACCGACAGATTAAGTGGGACAGATACGCAGTATTTT. This encodes CASTDRLSGTDTQYF.

This sequence joins TRBV2 and TRBJ2-3, with D perhaps matching TRBD2 (6 bases). Germline V gives CDR1 SNHLY, CDR2 FYNNEI. CDR3 size: 15 residues. V lost 2 bases, J lost 3 bases, and 12 bases lay in between. CDR3: CASSEQRLGTDTQYF. As DNA, the CDR3 is TGTGCCAGCAGTGAACAGAGACTAGGAACAGATACGCAGTATTTT.

The J gene is TRBJ1-2, the V gene TRBV18; 7 positions match TRBD1. This CDR3 has 14 amino acids. Germline values: CDR1 KGHSH, CDR2 LQKENI. The V gene end was trimmed by 2 bases and the J gene end by 4 bases; junction bases not matched to a gene: 4. The CDR3 loop is CASSPTGDIYGYTF. The DNA of the CDR3 is TGTGCCAGCTCACCAACAGGGGACATCTATGGCTACACCTTC.

CDR3: CASSQVHPGPPGQPQHF. DNA for the CDR3: TGCGCCAGCAGCCAAGTCCACCCGGGCCCCCCGGGACAGCCCCAGCATTTT. J is TRBJ1-5 and V is TRBV4-1; D is uncertain. CDR3 length: 17 residues. With 1 base removed from V and 7 bases from J, the gap between germline ends came to 20 bases. Germline values: CDR1 MGHRA, CDR2 YSYEKL.

This sequence joins TRBV5-1 and TRBJ1-3; D is unclear. CDR3 length: 16 amino acids. Germline loops: CDR1 SGHRS, CDR2 YFSETQ. Trimming took 4 bases from V and 0 from J, leaving 14 bases between them. The CDR3 DNA reads as TGCGCCAGCAGCCCGAATCCGGGAAACTCTGGAAACACCATATATTTT. Amino acid sequence: CASSPNPGNSGNTIYF.

The rearrangement uses TRBV11-3 and TRBJ2-1, with TRBD1 identical over 9 bases. The CDR3 sequence is 16 residues long. Germline V gives CDR1 SGHNT, CDR2 YENEEA. V gave up 4 bases and J gave up 8 bases; unmatched junction bases: 12. In DNA form, the CDR3 reads TGTGCCAGCAGCTCGAGGGGGGACAGGGCCTGGGATGAGCAGTTCTTC. Translating it yields CASSSRGDRAWDEQFF.

This sequence joins TRBV9 and TRBJ1-4; D not certain. There are 15 residues in the CDR3. CDR1 SGDLS and CDR2 YYNGEE come from the germline V gene. The V end lost 0 bases, the J end lost 0 bases, and 6 bases lay between the germline ends. The CDR3 loop is CASSVGPATNEKLFF. DNA for the CDR3: TGTGCCAGCAGCGTAGGCCCAGCAACTAATGAAAAACTGTTTTTT.

V gene TRBV29-1 combines with J gene TRBJ1-3, with D uncertain. Germline V CDR1 and CDR2: SQVTM, ANQGSEA. The CDR3 is made up of 16 amino acids. V lost 6 bases to trimming and J lost 0 bases, with 18 bases between them. The CDR3 protein is CSVTLPTRDSGNTIYF. The CDR3 DNA sequence: TGCAGCGTCACCCTACCGACTAGGGACTCTGGAAACACCATATATTTT. Complete variable domain (other parts from reference TRBV29-1 and TRBJ1-3): SAVISQKPSRDICQRGTSLTIQCQVDSQVTMMFWYRQQPGQSLTLIATANQGSEATYESGFVIDKFPISRPNLTFSTLTVSNMSPEDSSIYLCSVTLPTRDSGNTIYFGEGSWLTVV.

The chain couples TRBV5-1 to TRBJ1-1; maybe TRBD1 (6 bases). V gave up 4 bases and J gave up 0 bases, with 13 bases separating them. Looked up from germline, CDR1 is SGHRS and CDR2 is YFSETQ. The CDR3 has 15 amino acids. Written as DNA, the CDR3 is TGCGCCAGCAGCGCGGTGGGGGGCTTGAACACTGAAGCTTTCTTT. This translates into CASSAVGGLNTEAFF.

The rearrangement links TRBV7-9 to TRBJ2-1; 8 nucleotides align to TRBD1. With 4 bases clipped from V and 1 base from J, the junction kept 12 bases outside the gene matches. The CDR3 sequence is 18 residues long. Germline CDR1 reads SEHNR; CDR2 reads FQNEAQ (reference sequence). This CDR3 is CASSSAGQGAYSYNEQFF. The CDR3 DNA reads as TGTGCCAGCAGCTCAGCCGGCCAGGGGGCTTATTCCTACAATGAGCAGTTCTTC.

The chain couples TRBV5-1 to TRBJ1-2, with D maybe TRBD1 (5 bases). Germline CDR1 SGHRS, CDR2 YFSETQ. Trimming shortened V by 2 bases and J by 6 bases, and 17 bases separated the two germline ends. The CDR3 contains 15 residues. Here the CDR3 DNA reads TGCGCCAGCAGCTTCAGGGCCGATGCTTCTAATGGCTACACCTTC. Its protein product is CASSFRADASNGYTF. Full variable domain (outside the CDR3, taken from reference TRBV5-1 and TRBJ1-2): KAGVTQTPRYLIKTRGQQVTLSCSPISGHRSVSWYQQTPGQGLQFLFEYFSETQRNKGNFPGRFSGRQFSNSRSEMNVSTLELGDSALYLCASSFRADASNGYTFGSGTRLTVV.